This is a list of T cell receptor beta chains from one sample in a study of T cell responses to AZD1222 COVID-19 vaccine. The protocol was immunoSEQ multiplex PCR, while the TCRdb copy is restricted to in-frame clones and leaves out a portion. The sample lists over 150,000 clones, about 87% seen once, with 6.1% in the top ten. The source was peripheral blood, collected on day 0 of AZD1222 vaccination. The receptors originated from an adult in good health. The CDR3 runs from the conserved cysteine through the conserved F or W. A D gene is named only where the DNA matches it firmly. Not all rows give a size; the values are once, few, many and, for expanded clones, a class.

j_call,v_call,clone_size,d_call,cdr3_aa,cdr3_nt
TRBJ2-5,TRBV5-5,-,TRBD1,CASSKRTGIQETQYF,TGTGCCAGCAGCAAAAGGACAGGGATCCAAGAGACCCAGTACTTC
TRBJ1-4,TRBV28,-,TRBD1,CASSLTGATNEKLFF,TGTGCCAGCAGTTTAACAGGGGCAACTAATGAAAAACTGTTTTTT
TRBJ2-2,TRBV2,-,-,CASSELPGAGELFF,TGTGCCAGCAGTGAATTGCCGGGGGCCGGGGAGCTGTTTTTT
TRBJ1-1,TRBV28,-,-,CASSPTLGQRDTEAFF,TGTGCCAGCAGCCCTACCCTTGGACAGCGGGACACTGAAGCTTTCTTT
TRBJ2-7,TRBV4-2,few,-,CASSPGELYSYEQYF,TGTGCCAGCAGCCCTGGGGAACTCTACTCCTACGAGCAGTACTTC
TRBJ2-7,TRBV6-6,-,-,CASSLKSGAPEQYF,TGTGCCAGCAGCCTAAAGAGCGGAGCTCCCGAGCAGTACTTC
TRBJ2-4,TRBV19,once,-,CASRGSGLAKNIQYF,TGTGCCAGTAGGGGATCAGGGTTAGCCAAAAACATTCAGTACTTC
TRBJ1-1,TRBV9,-,TRBD1,CASSVVGQSNTEAFF,TGTGCCAGCAGCGTAGTGGGACAGTCAAACACTGAAGCTTTCTTT
TRBJ1-1,TRBV7-9,once,-,CASSSRGALQTNTEAFF,TGTGCCAGCAGCTCCCGGGGAGCCTTACAAACCAACACTGAAGCTTTCTTT
TRBJ1-2,TRBV7-2,-,TRBD1,CASSLTGQGTYGYTF,TGTGCCAGCAGCTTAACCGGACAGGGGACCTATGGCTACACCTTC
TRBJ2-7,TRBV18,-,TRBD2,CASSLSSGLAGGNEQYF,TGTGCCAGCTCACTCAGTTCGGGACTAGCGGGGGGCAACGAGCAGTACTTC
TRBJ2-3,TRBV5-1,-,-,CASSLVGSGSADTQYF,TGCGCCAGCAGCTTGGTGGGGTCGGGGTCCGCAGATACGCAGTATTTT
TRBJ2-7,TRBV28,-,-,CASITPGPLKYEQYF,TGTGCCAGCATCACACCGGGCCCGCTAAAATACGAGCAGTACTTC
TRBJ1-4,TRBV2,-,TRBD1,CASSTIRTGLFF,TGTGCCAGCAGTACAATCCGGACAGGGCTGTTTTTT
TRBJ2-5,TRBV5-1,-,TRBD1,CASAGDRVFETQYF,TGCGCCAGCGCCGGGGACAGGGTGTTTGAGACCCAGTACTTC
TRBJ2-1,TRBV7-3,once,-,CASSPRRADYNEQFF,TGTGCCAGCAGCCCCCGCAGGGCTGACTACAATGAGCAGTTCTTC
TRBJ2-7,TRBV14,-,-,CASSQDLVRSYEQYF,TGTGCCAGCAGCCAAGATCTTGTCCGCTCCTACGAGCAGTACTTC
TRBJ1-1,TRBV23-1,once,-,CASSQSRQRRTEAFF,TGCGCCAGCAGTCAATCGAGACAGAGGAGGACTGAAGCTTTCTTT
TRBJ2-1,TRBV19,-,-,CASSMRLPTYNEQFF,TGTGCCAGTAGTATGAGGCTCCCAACTTACAATGAGCAGTTCTTC
TRBJ2-1,TRBV5-1,-,-,CASSLVPGGGTAFLNEQFF,TGCGCCAGCAGCTTGGTCCCGGGTGGGGGGACAGCCTTTCTCAATGAGCAGTTCTTC
TRBJ1-2,TRBV3-1/TRBV3-2,-,TRBD1,CASSLVDGTDGYTF,TGTGCCAGCAGCCTTGTGGACGGGACAGATGGCTACACCTTC
TRBJ1-4,TRBV28,-,TRBD1,CASSAPGGTNEKLFF,TGTGCCAGCAGTGCCCCAGGGGGAACTAATGAAAAACTGTTTTTT
TRBJ2-2,TRBV7-9,-,-,CASRPMGHTGELFF,TGTGCCAGCAGGCCCATGGGTCACACCGGGGAGCTGTTTTTT
TRBJ2-2,TRBV11-2,-,-,CASSLDVGELFF,TGTGCCAGCAGCCTGGACGTCGGGGAGCTGTTTTTT
TRBJ1-5,TRBV24-1,-,TRBD1,CATSETGTPEPQHF,TGTGCCACCAGTGAGACAGGGACCCCCGAACCCCAGCATTTT
TRBJ2-3,TRBV3-1/TRBV3-2,once,-,CASSQEWRLGTVDTQYF,TGTGCCAGCAGCCAAGAATGGCGACTAGGAACGGTAGATACGCAGTATTTT
TRBJ2-1,TRBV28,-,-,CASSLAHSGSDEQFF,TGTGCCAGCAGTTTAGCGCACTCGGGAAGCGATGAGCAGTTCTTC
TRBJ1-1,TRBV28,-,-,CASHKDQNLSEAFF,TGTGCCAGCCACAAGGATCAAAACTTGAGTGAAGCTTTCTTT
TRBJ2-5,TRBV24-1,-,-,CATSDFISGSETQYF,TGTGCCACCAGTGATTTCATCAGTGGTAGCGAGACCCAGTACTTC
TRBJ2-1,TRBV6-5,-,-,CASSYSTGTAGQFF,TGTGCCAGCAGTTACTCGACCGGGACCGCCGGGCAGTTCTTC
TRBJ2-7,TRBV14,-,-,CASSVEAVGVEQYF,TGTGCCAGCAGCGTGGAGGCGGTCGGGGTCGAGCAGTACTTC
TRBJ2-3,TRBV18,-,TRBD2,CASSPARRGTTDTQYF,TGTGCCAGCTCACCAGCTCGGCGGGGGACCACAGATACGCAGTATTTT
TRBJ1-2,TRBV28,-,-,CASRVVGLGGYTF,TGTGCCAGCAGGGTAGTGGGTTTGGGTGGCTACACCTTC
TRBJ2-2,TRBV4-2,-,TRBD2,CASSHSSGGRNTGELFF,TGTGCCAGCAGCCACTCTAGCGGGGGGCGGAACACCGGGGAGCTGTTTTTT
TRBJ2-3,TRBV27,-,-,CASSFAEGYGGTDTQYF,TGTGCCAGCAGTTTTGCGGAGGGATATGGTGGCACAGATACGCAGTATTTT
TRBJ1-2,TRBV10-3,-,-,CAINGMAGDGYTF,TGTGCCATCAATGGGATGGCAGGGGACGGCTACACCTTC
TRBJ2-5,TRBV6-5,-,TRBD1,CASGLTGGTGETQYF,TGTGCCAGCGGTTTAACAGGGGGCACGGGGGAGACCCAGTACTTC
TRBJ2-5,TRBV11-2,-,-,CASSRGTDEAQYF,TGTGCCAGCAGCCGAGGGACCGACGAGGCCCAGTACTTC
TRBJ1-6,TRBV7-2,-,-,CASSGHGWNSPLHF,TGTGCCAGCAGCGGGCACGGCTGGAATTCACCCCTCCACTTT
TRBJ1-6,TRBV6-1,-,-,CASSERAWSGPLGSYNSPLHF,TGTGCCAGCAGTGAAAGAGCTTGGTCAGGCCCCCTTGGGTCCTATAATTCACCCCTCCACTTT
TRBJ1-5,TRBV2,-,-,CASSGSGGGQPQHF,TGTGCCAGCAGTGGATCGGGGGGTGGTCAGCCCCAGCATTTT
TRBJ1-2,TRBV5-1,-,TRBD1,CASSLAPDRGDYGYTF,TGCGCCAGCAGCTTGGCCCCGGACAGGGGGGACTATGGCTACACCTTC
TRBJ2-3,TRBV30,-,TRBD2,CAWSVQRGSSTDTQYF,TGTGCCTGGAGTGTACAGCGGGGGTCTAGCACAGATACGCAGTATTTT
TRBJ2-7,TRBV5-1,-,TRBD2,CASSPRGETYEQYF,TGCGCCAGCAGCCCTCGGGGGGAAACCTACGAGCAGTACTTC
TRBJ2-7,TRBV2,-,-,CASGADYLHEQYF,TGTGCCAGCGGGGCGGACTACCTCCACGAGCAGTACTTC
TRBJ1-1,TRBV11-3,-,TRBD1,CASSSTGANTEAFF,TGTGCCAGCAGCTCAACAGGGGCCAACACTGAAGCTTTCTTT
TRBJ1-4,TRBV18,-,-,CASSLKLTATNEKLFF,TGTGCCAGCTCACTCAAATTAACTGCAACTAATGAAAAACTGTTTTTT
TRBJ1-1,TRBV7-9,-,-,CASSSTGTTNTEAFF,TGTGCCAGCAGCTCAACCGGGACAACGAACACTGAAGCTTTCTTT
TRBJ1-1,TRBV6-5,-,-,CASSYIPRTVNTEAFF,TGTGCCAGCAGTTATATCCCCCGAACGGTGAACACTGAAGCTTTCTTT